The 17 T cell receptor beta chains given below trace back to one sample, sequenced in a study of tumor-infiltrating lymphocytes in localized non-small cell lung cancer. This table comes from immunoSEQ multiplex PCR, and its TCRdb copy is limited to in-frame clones, with some not included. The sample lists fewer than 25,000 clones; 80% were seen once. Material for sequencing was lung tumor tissue. The origin of the receptors is a human donor with non-small cell lung cancer.

This chain links TRBV4-2 with TRBJ2-1, with TRBD2 identical over 10 bases. CDR1 and CDR2 (germline): LGHNA, YNFKEQ. The V and J ends lost 4 bases and 5 bases, in that order; junction bases with no gene match: 8. CDR3 length: 16 amino acids. The CDR3, as DNA: TGTGCCAGCAGCCGGGCGGCTAGCGGGGGAAACAATGAGCAGTTCTTC. Translated, it gives CASSRAASGGNNEQFF.

The chain joins TRBV11-2 to TRBJ2-3, with D possibly being TRBD1 or TRBD2 (5 bases each). Germline assignment: CDR1 SGHAT and CDR2 FQNNGV. Trimming pared 5 bases from V and 2 bases from J, leaving 8 bases between. The CDR3 contains 13 residues. CDR3 amino acids: CASSRDVTDTQYF. DNA of the CDR3: TGTGCCAGCAGCCGGGACGTCACAGATACGCAGTATTTT.

V and J are TRBV4-3 and TRBJ2-5; D is undetermined. CDR1 is LGHNA and CDR2 is YSLEER in the germline V gene. V was cut by 2 bases and J by 7 bases, with 14 bases left in between. The length of the CDR3 is 14 residues. The CDR3 DNA follows: TGCGCCAGCAGCCAAACCCCAAATCCAGGGACCCAGTACTTC. Translation gives CASSQTPNPGTQYF.

This chain uses TRBV7-2 with TRBJ2-5, with TRBD1 matching over 8 bases. The CDR3 is 15 residues long. V shed 0 bases, J shed 3 bases, and the junction held 3 bases outside the gene matches. Per the germline V gene, CDR1 is SGHTA and CDR2 is FQGNSA. The CDR3 sequence: CASSLAGTGKETQYF. The CDR3 nucleotides read TGTGCCAGCAGCTTAGCGGGGACAGGCAAAGAGACCCAGTACTTC. Full variable domain (remainder filled in from reference TRBV7-2 and TRBJ2-5): GAGVSQSPSNKVTEKGKDVELRCDPISGHTALYWYRQSLGQGLEFLIYFQGNSAPDKSGLPSDRFSAERTGGSVSTLTIQRTQQEDSAVYLCASSLAGTGKETQYFGPGTRLLVL.

This clone was observed a single time. The gene calls are TRBV5-6 and TRBJ2-7; maybe TRBD1 (6 bases). Looked up from germline, CDR1 is SGHDT and CDR2 is YYEEEE. Trimming stripped 4 bases from V and 1 base from J, with 9 bases between. This CDR3 has 13 residues. CDR3: CASSLGQSYEQYF. CDR3 nucleotide sequence: TGTGCCAGCAGCCTTGGACAGTCCTACGAGCAGTACTTC. The full variable domain, its missing parts supplied by reference TRBV5-6 and TRBJ2-7, is DAGVTQSPTHLIKTRGQQVTLRCSPKSGHDTVSWYQQALGQGPQFIFQYYEEEERQRGNFPDRFSGHQFPNYSSELNVNALLLGDSALYLCASSLGQSYEQYFGPGTRLTVT.

In its sample, this clone was seen once. V gene TRBV6-5 combines with J gene TRBJ1-4; maybe TRBD1 (6 bases). CDR1 MNHEY and CDR2 SVGAGI come from the germline V gene. The CDR3 is made up of 15 amino acids. V dropped 0 bases and J dropped 5 bases, with 10 bases sitting between them. The DNA of the CDR3 is TGTGCCAGCAGTTACTCCGGGACACCAAATGAAAAACTGTTTTTT. Translated, it gives CASSYSGTPNEKLFF.

The J gene is TRBJ1-3, the V gene TRBV5-6; tentative D call: TRBD1 (5 bases). The germline gives CDR1 SGHDT, CDR2 YYEEEE. Trimming left V 0 bases short and J 0 bases short, with 7 bases between. The CDR3 is 15 amino acids. CDR3 region: CASSLGQNSGNTIYF. CDR3 nucleotide sequence: TGTGCCAGCAGCTTGGGACAGAACTCTGGAAACACCATATATTTT.

The table lists this clone with a few counts. The V gene is TRBV11-2, the J gene TRBJ2-7; TRBD1 might be the D (6 bases). Trimming took 1 base from V and 5 from J, leaving 9 bases between them. The CDR3 is 13 residues long. The germline V gene has CDR1 SGHAT and CDR2 FQNNGV. The CDR3 nucleotides read TGTGCCAGCAGCTTAGTGGGACAAAACGAGCAGTACTTC. Its protein product is CASSLVGQNEQYF.

As concerns this clone: This sample also contains other DNA sequences that code for the same CDR3. The V gene is TRBV7-9, the J gene TRBJ2-2; TRBD1 agrees at 8 bases. Trimming removed 8 bases from V and 5 bases from J; junction bases left unmatched: 7. The CDR3 length is 14 residues. CDR1 is SEHNR and CDR2 is FQNEAQ in the germline V gene (reference sequence). The CDR3 loop is CASVTGGDTGELFF. The CDR3 DNA is TGTGCCAGCGTTACAGGGGGAGATACCGGGGAGCTGTTTTTT.

V and J are TRBV30 and TRBJ2-3; perhaps D is TRBD1 or TRBD2 (5 bases each). V was shortened by 5 bases and J by 1 base, with 10 bases between the two germline ends. Germline-derived CDR1 and CDR2 are GTSNPN and SVGIG (reference sequence). CDR3 length: 13 residues. The CDR3 sequence is CAWSRDGTDTQYF. The CDR3 DNA reads TGTGCCTGGTCACGGGACGGCACAGATACGCAGTATTTT.

This clone was seen more than once but under ten times. The chain is built from TRBV10-1 and TRBJ2-1, with 11 bases aligning to TRBD2. After removal of 8 bases from V and 10 bases from J, the junction contained 13 bases not matched to a gene. Germline CDR1 is WNHNN and CDR2 is SYGVQD (reference sequence). This CDR3 is built from 15 residues. The CDR3 loop reads CASQVVLAGGPEQFF. The DNA for the CDR3 is TGCGCCAGCCAAGTTGTTCTAGCGGGAGGTCCCGAGCAGTTCTTC.

V and J are TRBV23-1 and TRBJ1-3, with 9 bases identical to TRBD1. Being an ORF, TRBV23-1 has a function that is uncertain. The CDR3 is made up of 16 amino acids. The V and J ends lost 8 bases and 0 bases, in that order; junction bases with no gene match: 8. The CDR3 here is CASPRNRGLSGNTIYF. For the CDR3, the DNA is TGCGCCAGCCCAAGGAACAGGGGGCTCTCTGGAAACACCATATATTTT.

The gene calls are TRBV4-1 and TRBJ2-3; TRBD1 might be the D (6 bases). V lost 1 base to trimming and J lost 0 bases, with 11 bases between them. Germline assignment: CDR1 MGHRA and CDR2 YSYEKL. The CDR3 totals 16 residues. CDR3 nucleotides: TGCGCCAGCAGCCAAGTAACAGGGCTTAGCACAGATACGCAGTATTTT. Its protein product is CASSQVTGLSTDTQYF.

The chain uses TRBV6-5 and TRBJ1-5, with 9 positions matching TRBD1. Germline values: CDR1 MNHEY, CDR2 SVGAGI. This CDR3 is built from 15 residues. V shed 6 bases, J shed 2 bases, and the junction held 5 bases outside the gene matches. The CDR3 DNA sequence: TGTGCCAGCAGGGACAGGGGAAATCGCAATCAGCCCCAGCATTTT. Amino acids: CASRDRGNRNQPQHF.

The rearrangement links TRBV29-1 to TRBJ2-2, with 9 bases fitting TRBD1. The CDR3 contains 13 residues. The germline CDR1 and CDR2 sequences are SQVTM and ANQGSEA. V lost 7 bases, J lost 7 bases, and 7 bases stayed unmatched. Written as DNA, the CDR3 is TGCAGCGCGCAACAGGGGGCCGGCGGGGAGCTGTTTTTT. Encoded protein: CSAQQGAGGELFF.

V is TRBV27 and J is TRBJ1-1; possible D gene TRBD1, 5 bases. Deletions cut 3 bases from V and 5 bases from J, with 13 bases between. Germline V CDR1 and CDR2: MNHEY, SMNVEV (reference sequence). The CDR3 loop spans 14 amino acids. CDR3 DNA: TGTGCCAGCAGTTTGCGGGGGAGGGAAACTGAAGCTTTCTTT. Encoded protein: CASSLRGRETEAFF.

The chain recombines TRBV11-2 with TRBJ2-1, with unresolved D. The germline V gene has CDR1 SGHAT and CDR2 FQNNGV. The CDR3 runs 15 residues. V lost 2 bases and J 6 bases, leaving 14 bases between the germline ends. The CDR3 DNA reads TGTGCCAGCAGCTTAAGTTCGCGTCAGACCAATGAGCAGTTCTTC. Amino acids: CASSLSSRQTNEQFF. Full variable domain (outside the CDR3, taken from reference TRBV11-2 and TRBJ2-1): EAGVAQSPRYKIIEKRQSVAFWCNPISGHATLYWYQQILGQGPKLLIQFQNNGVVDDSQLPKDRFSAERLKGVDSTLKIQPAKLEDSAVYLCASSLSSRQTNEQFFGPGTRLTVL.